Listed here is a single TCR beta chain. Trimming stripped 0 bases from V and 3 bases from J, with 12 bases between. Germline V lookup: CDR1 SGHAT, CDR2 FQNNGV. The CDR3 loop spans 15 amino acids. The sample comes from a study of shared clonotypes between healthy human individuals. The protocol was immunoSEQ multiplex PCR, while the TCRdb copy is restricted to in-frame clones and leaves out a portion. The sample carries 2 million to 2.5 million clones, 85% to 95% recorded once. The sequence was obtained from a man aged 18 to 30 in good health. The rearrangement uses TRBV11-2 and TRBJ2-7, with D possibly TRBD2 on 5 matching bases. Sequencing input: naive CD4+ T cells sorted from blood. Documented subset: CD45RA+ positively selected. The CDR3 loop is CASSLDRIGSYEQYF. Written as DNA, the CDR3 is TGTGCCAGCAGCTTAGATAGGATTGGGAGCTACGAGCAGTACTTC.